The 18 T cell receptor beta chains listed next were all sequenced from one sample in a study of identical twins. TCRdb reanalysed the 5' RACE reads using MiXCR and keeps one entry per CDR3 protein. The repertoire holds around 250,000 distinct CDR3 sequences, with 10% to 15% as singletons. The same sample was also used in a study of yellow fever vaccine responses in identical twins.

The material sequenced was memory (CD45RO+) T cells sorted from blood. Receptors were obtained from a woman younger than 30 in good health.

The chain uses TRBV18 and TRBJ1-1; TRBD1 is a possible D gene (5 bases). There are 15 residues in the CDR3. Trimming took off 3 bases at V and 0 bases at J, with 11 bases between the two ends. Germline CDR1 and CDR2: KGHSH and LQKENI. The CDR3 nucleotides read TGTGCCAGCTCACCGAGCCGGGGGATGAACACTGAAGCTTTCTTT. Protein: CASSPSRGMNTEAFF.

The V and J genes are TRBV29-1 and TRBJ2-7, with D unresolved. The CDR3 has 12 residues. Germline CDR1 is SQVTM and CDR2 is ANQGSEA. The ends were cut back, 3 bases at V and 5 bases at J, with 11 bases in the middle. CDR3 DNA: TGCAGCGTTGATGGGTCCTGGGACGAGCAGTACTTC. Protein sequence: CSVDGSWDEQYF.

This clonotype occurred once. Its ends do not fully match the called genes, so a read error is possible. The CDR3 protein is CTSRQTITALTDTQYF. The CDR3 DNA follows: TGTACCAGCAGACAAACAATCACAGCTCTGACAGATACGCAGTATTTT. The chain recombines TRBV3-1 with TRBJ2-3; no definite D call. This CDR3 spans 16 amino acids. Germline V gives CDR1 LGHDT, CDR2 YNNKEL (reference sequence).

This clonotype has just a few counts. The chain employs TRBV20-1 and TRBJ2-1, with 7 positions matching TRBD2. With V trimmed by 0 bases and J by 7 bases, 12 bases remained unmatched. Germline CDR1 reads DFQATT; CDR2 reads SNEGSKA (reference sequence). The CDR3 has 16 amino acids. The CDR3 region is CSAREGGSSLRNEQFF. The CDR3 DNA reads TGCAGTGCTAGAGAAGGCGGGAGCTCGTTAAGGAATGAGCAGTTCTTC.

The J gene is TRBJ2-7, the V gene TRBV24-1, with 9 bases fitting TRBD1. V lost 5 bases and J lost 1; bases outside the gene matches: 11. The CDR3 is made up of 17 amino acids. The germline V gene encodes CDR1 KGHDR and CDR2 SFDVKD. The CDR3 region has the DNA TGTGCCACCAGTGTCGGACCTGGACAGGGGAAATCCTACGAGCAGTACTTC. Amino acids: CATSVGPGQGKSYEQYF.

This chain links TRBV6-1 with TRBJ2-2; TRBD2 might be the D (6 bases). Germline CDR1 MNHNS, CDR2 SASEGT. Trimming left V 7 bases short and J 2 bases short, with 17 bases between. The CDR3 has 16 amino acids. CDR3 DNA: TGTGCCAGCACCAAGGGCGGGAAACTTAACACCGGGGAGCTGTTTTTT. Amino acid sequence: CASTKGGKLNTGELFF.

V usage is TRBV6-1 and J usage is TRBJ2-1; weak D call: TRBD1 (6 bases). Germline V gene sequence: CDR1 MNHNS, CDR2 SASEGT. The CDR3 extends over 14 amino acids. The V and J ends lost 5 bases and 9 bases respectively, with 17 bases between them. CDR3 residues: CASSPGSTRGEQFF. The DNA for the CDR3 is TGTGCCAGCAGTCCGGGGTCCACCAGGGGTGAGCAGTTCTTC.

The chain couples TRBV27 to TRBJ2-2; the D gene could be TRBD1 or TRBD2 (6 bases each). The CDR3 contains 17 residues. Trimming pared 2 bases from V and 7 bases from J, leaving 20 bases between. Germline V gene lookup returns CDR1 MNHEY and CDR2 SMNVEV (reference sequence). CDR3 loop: CASSLKGGGPGYGELFF. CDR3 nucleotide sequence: TGTGCCAGCAGTTTAAAGGGGGGTGGACCCGGTTACGGGGAGCTGTTTTTT.

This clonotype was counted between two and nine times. CDR3 DNA sequence: TGTGCCAGCAGGAATCGGGAGTCCTACAATGAGCAGTTCTTC. Amino acid sequence: CASRNRESYNEQFF. The genes are TRBV6-1 and TRBJ2-1, with D perhaps matching TRBD2 (6 bases). The V and J ends lost 6 bases and 1 base respectively, with 10 bases between them. Germline V gene lookup returns CDR1 MNHNS and CDR2 SASEGT. This CDR3 has 14 residues.

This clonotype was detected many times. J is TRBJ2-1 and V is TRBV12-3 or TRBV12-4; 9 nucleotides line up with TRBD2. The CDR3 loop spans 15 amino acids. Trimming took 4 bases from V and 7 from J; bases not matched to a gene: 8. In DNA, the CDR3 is TGTGCCAGCAGTTCCCTGACTAGCGGCAGGAATGAGCAGTTCTTC. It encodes CASSSLTSGRNEQFF.

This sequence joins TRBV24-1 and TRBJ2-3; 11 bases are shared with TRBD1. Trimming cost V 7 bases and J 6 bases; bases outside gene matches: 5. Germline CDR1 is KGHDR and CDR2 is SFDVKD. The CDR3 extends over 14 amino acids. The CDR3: CATSRTGGRDTQYF. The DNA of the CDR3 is TGTGCCACCAGCCGGACAGGGGGCCGGGATACGCAGTATTTT.

The chain's CDR3 is CSARDLGTDTQYF. The CDR3 bases are TGCAGTGCTAGAGATCTCGGCACAGATACGCAGTATTTT. This chain connects TRBV20-1 to TRBJ2-3; D is uncertain. This CDR3 contains 13 residues. From germline, CDR1 is DFQATT and CDR2 SNEGSKA (reference sequence). Trimming took 0 bases from V and 1 from J, leaving 5 bases between them.

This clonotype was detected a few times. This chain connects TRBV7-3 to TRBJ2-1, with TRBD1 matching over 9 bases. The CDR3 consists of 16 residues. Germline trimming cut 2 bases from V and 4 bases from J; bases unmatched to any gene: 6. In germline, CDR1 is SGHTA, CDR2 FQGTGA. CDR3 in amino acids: CASSLFPGQGYNEQFF. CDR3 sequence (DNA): TGTGCCAGCAGCTTATTCCCGGGACAGGGTTACAATGAGCAGTTCTTC.

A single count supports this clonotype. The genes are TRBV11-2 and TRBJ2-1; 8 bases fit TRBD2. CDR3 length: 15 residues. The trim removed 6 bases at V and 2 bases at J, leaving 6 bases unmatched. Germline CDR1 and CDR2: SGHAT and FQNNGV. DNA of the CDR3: TGTGCCAGCAGGCCCGGGGGGGGGCCCTACAATGAGCAGTTCTTC. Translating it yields CASRPGGGPYNEQFF.

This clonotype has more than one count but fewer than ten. CDR3 coding DNA: TGTGCCACCAGCCTACTAGCGGGGGCGAACAATGAGCAGTTCTTC. This gives the protein CATSLLAGANNEQFF. The V call is TRBV15, the J call TRBJ2-1; 11 bases map to TRBD2. The CDR3 is 15 amino acids. Trimming removed 5 bases from V and 5 bases from J; junction bases left unmatched: 5. The germline CDR1 and CDR2 sequences are LNHNV and YYDKDF (reference sequence).

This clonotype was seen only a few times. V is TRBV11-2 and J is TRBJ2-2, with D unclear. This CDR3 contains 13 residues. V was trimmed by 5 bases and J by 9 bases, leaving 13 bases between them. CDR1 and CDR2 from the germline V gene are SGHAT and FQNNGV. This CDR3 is CASSPALSRELFF. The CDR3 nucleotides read TGTGCCAGCAGCCCGGCGCTCTCGAGGGAGCTGTTTTTT.

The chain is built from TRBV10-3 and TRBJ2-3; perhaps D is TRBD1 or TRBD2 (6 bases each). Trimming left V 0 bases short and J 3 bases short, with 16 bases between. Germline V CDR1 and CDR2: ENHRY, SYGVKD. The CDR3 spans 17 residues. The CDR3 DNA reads TGTGCCATCAGTGAGTCGGTGGAGGGAAGGGGGACAGATACGCAGTATTTT. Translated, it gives CAISESVEGRGTDTQYF.

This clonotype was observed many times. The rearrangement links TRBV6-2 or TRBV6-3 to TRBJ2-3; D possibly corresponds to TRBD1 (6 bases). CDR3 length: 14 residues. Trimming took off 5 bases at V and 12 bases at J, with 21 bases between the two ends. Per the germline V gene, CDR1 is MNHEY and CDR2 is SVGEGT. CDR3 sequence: CASSQRGTTDPQYF. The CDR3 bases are TGTGCCAGCAGTCAAAGGGGGACAACAGATCCCCAGTATTTT.